A selection of T cell receptor beta chains follows, all from one sample in a study of blood T cell repertoires in COVID-19. The method was immunoSEQ multiplex PCR; TCRdb's version includes in-frame clones alone and lacks a portion of them. In the table there are about 240,000 clones, more than 70% of which are singletons. Sequencing was done on a sample of peripheral blood. These receptor sequences come from a man at least 80 years old with acute or convalescent COVID-19. Each CDR3 is given with its conserved first and last residue. D genes are given only for firm matches. A clone size is listed for some rows: how often the clone was seen (once, few, many), or a class if it is expanded.

TRBV3-1/TRBV3-2,NA,TRBJ1-5,TRBD1,TGTGCCAGCAGCCAAGCCAGGGGGAGCAATCAGCCCCAGCATTTT,CASSQARGSNQPQHF
TRBV6-5,NA,TRBJ1-1,NA,TGTGCCAGCAGCCCCTGGCTAGCCGCTGAAGCTTTCTTT,CASSPWLAAEAFF
TRBV11-1,NA,TRBJ1-3,NA,TGTGCCAGCAGCACAGGCCCAGACTCTGGAAACACCATATATTTT,CASSTGPDSGNTIYF
TRBV4-3,NA,TRBJ2-5,TRBD1,TGCGCCAGCAGCCAAGCCAGGGGGACGATGGGGCCCCAGTACTTC,CASSQARGTMGPQYF
TRBV19,NA,TRBJ2-1,NA,TGTGCCAGTAGTATACTAGGAGGAGGTTCCTACAATGAGCAGTTCTTC,CASSILGGGSYNEQFF
TRBV18,few,TRBJ2-3,TRBD2,TGTGCCAGCTCATCTTCCACTAGCGGTAGGATTGGTACGCAGTATTTT,CASSSSTSGRIGTQYF
TRBV2,NA,TRBJ2-1,TRBD1,TGTGCCAGCAGTTCGACCGGGACAGGGTACAATGAGCAGTTCTTC,CASSSTGTGYNEQFF
TRBV6-6,NA,TRBJ1-5,NA,TGTGCCAGCAGTTACAAATGGCAGGTTAGCAATCAGCCCCAGCATTTT,CASSYKWQVSNQPQHF
TRBV15,NA,TRBJ1-5,NA,TGTGCCACCAGCAGACCTGACACCCTCCAGCATTTT,CATSRPDTLQHF
TRBV29-1,NA,TRBJ1-1,TRBD1,TGCAGCGTTGAAGATCGTGCAGGGGGAAACACTGAAGCTTTCTTT,CSVEDRAGGNTEAFF
TRBV24-1,NA,TRBJ2-1,NA,TGTGCCACCAGTGATGGGTCAGGAAAACGGAATGAGCAGTTCTTC,CATSDGSGKRNEQFF
TRBV6-1,NA,TRBJ2-1,TRBD1,TGTGCCAGCAGTGAGGGTCAGGGGGCCTACAATGAGCAGTTCTTC,CASSEGQGAYNEQFF
TRBV3-1/TRBV3-2,NA,TRBJ1-1,NA,TGTGCCAGCAGCCTTGGACTCCCCGGAGAAGCTTTCTTT,CASSLGLPGEAFF
TRBV7-9,NA,TRBJ1-3,NA,TGTGCCAGCAGCCAGGGCCCCCAAGACACTGGAAACACCATATATTTT,CASSQGPQDTGNTIYF
TRBV6-1,NA,TRBJ2-2,NA,TGTGCCAGCAGTGAATGGGGAAAGGGGACCGGGGAGCTGTTTTTT,CASSEWGKGTGELFF
TRBV15,NA,TRBJ1-3,NA,TGTGCCACCAGCAGAGTTCCGCAAGCGGTCGGAAACACCATATATTTT,CATSRVPQAVGNTIYF
TRBV14,NA,TRBJ1-2,NA,TGTGCCAGCAGCCAAGATTTGGGACAAGCCTATGGCTACACCTTC,CASSQDLGQAYGYTF
TRBV28,NA,TRBJ1-5,TRBD1,TGTGCCAGCAGTCCTCCTCAGGGGGGCAATCAGCCCCAGCATTTT,CASSPPQGGNQPQHF
TRBV19,NA,TRBJ2-2,TRBD1,TGTGCCAGTAGTATTAGCAGGGGGCAGGGGGAGCTGTTTTTT,CASSISRGQGELFF
TRBV6-5,once,TRBJ1-2,TRBD1,TGTGCCAGCAGTTCCCACAGGGGTGCAGGTGGCTACACCTTC,CASSSHRGAGGYTF
TRBV3-1/TRBV3-2,NA,TRBJ2-7,TRBD2,TGTGCCAGCAGCCAAGTACTCCTAGCGGGGGGGCCGAGGGCCTACGAGCAGTACTTC,CASSQVLLAGGPRAYEQYF
TRBV12-5,NA,TRBJ1-1,NA,TGTGCTAGTGGTTTGGGAGGACATGGGAACACTGAAGCTTTCTTT,CASGLGGHGNTEAFF